This T cell receptor beta chain was obtained from a study of blood T cell repertoires in COVID-19. Produced via immunoSEQ multiplex PCR; TCRdb's table is partial and in-frame only. The repertoire holds about 250,000 clones, with about 90% as singletons. The V end lost 4 bases, the J end lost 4 bases, and 17 bases lay between the germline ends. Germline CDR1 reads LGHNA; CDR2 reads YSLEER. The CDR3 length is 15 residues. The chain carries TRBV4-3 and TRBJ2-7; TRBD2 might be the D (6 bases). Input material: peripheral blood. The TCR originated in an elderly man with acute or convalescent COVID-19. The CDR3 region is CASSPRWDSKYEQYF. Written as DNA, the CDR3 is TGCGCCAGCAGCCCGCGATGGGACTCGAAATACGAGCAGTACTTC.